Sequencing of this T cell receptor beta chain was carried out in a study of control samples from healthy donors and cancer patients. V gave up 5 bases and J gave up 5 bases; unmatched junction bases: 2. Per germline, CDR1 SEHNR and CDR2 FQNEAQ (reference sequence). The CDR3 spans 14 residues. Sequencing used immunoSEQ multiplex PCR; TCRdb keeps in-frame clones, though not all of them. The sample has around 140,000 clones, roughly 94% seen once; the top ten hold less than 15%. The sample comprised blood. The clonotype comes from a man aged 40-55 years in good health. The rearrangement links TRBV7-9 to TRBJ1-6; 8 bases agree with TRBD1. The CDR3 is CASSLDRDNSPLHF. As DNA, the CDR3 is TGTGCCAGCAGCCTGGACAGGGATAATTCACCCCTCCACTTT.